The next 30 T cell receptor beta chains were all read from a single sample in a study of blood T cell repertoires in COVID-19. TCRdb's copy holds only in-frame clones and misses some; the assay was immunoSEQ multiplex PCR. Of a few hundred thousand clones in the sample, about nine tenths were seen once. The sample consisted of PBMCs or T cells enriched from blood (not recorded which). Every receptor here comes from a woman in her late teens or twenties who had recovered from COVID-19.

This chain uses TRBV27 with TRBJ1-1; possible D gene TRBD1, 5 bases. Germline loops: CDR1 MNHEY, CDR2 SMNVEV (reference sequence). The CDR3 runs 14 residues. Trimming left V 7 bases short and J 3 bases short, with 15 bases between. The CDR3 DNA sequence: TGTGCCAGCATTCGAGGAACAGGAGACACTGAAGCTTTCTTT. As protein: CASIRGTGDTEAFF.

The chain couples TRBV18 to TRBJ2-5, with D perhaps TRBD2 (5 bases). The V end was cut by 3 bases, the J end by 4 bases, with 12 bases between. The germline gives CDR1 KGHSH, CDR2 LQKENI. CDR3 length: 14 residues. In nucleotides, the CDR3 is TGTGCCAGCTCACCGGAGAGGGTGTCAGAGACCCAGTACTTC. It yields the protein CASSPERVSETQYF.

This chain uses TRBV11-2 with TRBJ1-6; unclear D gene. The V and J ends lost 1 base and 6 bases respectively, with 10 bases between them. The CDR3 sequence is 15 residues long. Germline assignment: CDR1 SGHAT and CDR2 FQNNGV. CDR3 sequence reads: CASSLVEGFNSPLHF. The CDR3 DNA sequence: TGTGCCAGCAGCTTAGTCGAGGGTTTTAATTCACCCCTCCACTTT.

This rearrangement joins TRBV5-5 to TRBJ2-1, with TRBD2 as a possible D gene (7 bases). Germline values: CDR1 SGHKS, CDR2 YYEKEE (reference sequence). V dropped 5 bases and J dropped 3 bases, with 18 bases sitting between them. The CDR3 contains 16 residues. Written as DNA, the CDR3 is TGTGCCAGCAGGCGAGTCGGGGGGCAGTACTACAATGAGCAGTTCTTC. It translates to CASRRVGGQYYNEQFF.

A single count supports this clone. This chain joins TRBV2 and TRBJ1-2, with D possibly being TRBD1 (6 bases). The CDR3 is 14 residues long. CDR1 and CDR2 from the germline V gene are SNHLY and FYNNEI. With 7 bases removed from V and 3 bases from J, the gap between germline ends came to 15 bases. The CDR3 DNA reads TGTGCCAGCACCCCCGCAGGGGCTTACTATGGCTACACCTTC. Protein product: CASTPAGAYYGYTF.

V is TRBV29-1 and J is TRBJ1-1, with D possibly matching TRBD1 (6 bases). This CDR3 comprises 13 residues. V was shortened by 7 bases and J by 7 bases, with 19 bases between the two germline ends. CDR1 SQVTM and CDR2 ANQGSEA come from the germline V gene. CDR3 residues: CSAGDERRGEAFF. For the CDR3, the DNA is TGCAGCGCAGGGGATGAGAGAAGGGGTGAAGCTTTCTTT.

This chain links TRBV28 with TRBJ1-4; TRBD1 might be the D (6 bases). Germline CDR1 reads MDHEN; CDR2 reads SYDVKM. The CDR3 consists of 17 residues. The germline V and J ends were trimmed by 5 bases and 2 bases, with 18 bases remaining between them. The CDR3: CASSRRGAEETNEKLFF. CDR3 sequence (DNA): TGTGCCAGCAGTCGCAGGGGAGCGGAGGAGACTAATGAAAAACTGTTTTTT.

The V call is TRBV6-5, the J call TRBJ2-7, with a weak D call TRBD2 (6 bases). Between the trimmed V and J ends, which lost 4 bases and 6 bases, there was a span of 19 bases. The CDR3 length is 15 residues. Germline V lookup: CDR1 MNHEY, CDR2 SVGAGI. Here the CDR3 reads CASSSLLSGAGEQYF. CDR3 DNA sequence: TGTGCCAGCAGTTCCCTACTATCGGGAGCTGGCGAGCAGTACTTC.

The chain couples TRBV18 to TRBJ1-5; D gene unclear. The CDR3 spans 14 residues. Between the trimmed V and J ends, which lost 3 bases and 2 bases, there was a span of 8 bases. Germline lookup yields CDR1 KGHSH and CDR2 LQKENI. CDR3 region: CASSPQRGNQPQHF. CDR3 nucleotides: TGTGCCAGCTCACCCCAGAGGGGCAATCAGCCCCAGCATTTT.

The CDR3 spells CASSLFQGGQPQHF. CDR3 coding DNA: TGTGCCAGCAGTTTATTTCAGGGAGGGCAGCCCCAGCATTTT. The chain employs TRBV27 and TRBJ1-5; a weak D match, TRBD1 (5 bases). CDR1 is MNHEY, CDR2 SMNVEV, per germline (reference sequence). V lost 1 base and J 7 bases, leaving 11 bases between the germline ends. The CDR3 loop spans 14 amino acids.

This chain uses TRBV19 with TRBJ1-2, with unresolved D. Deletions cut 5 bases from V and 0 bases from J, with 16 bases between. CDR1 and CDR2 (germline): LNHDA, SQIVND (reference sequence). The CDR3 spans 16 residues. CDR3 coding DNA: TGTGCCAGTAGTCTCGCCCGAGGGCAAGCTAACTATGGCTACACCTTC. Amino acids: CASSLARGQANYGYTF.

V gene TRBV7-9 combines with J gene TRBJ2-7; the match to TRBD1 covers 8 bases. The germline gives CDR1 SEHNR, CDR2 FQNEAQ (reference sequence). This CDR3 spans 14 amino acids. V was pared by 5 bases and J by 0 bases, with 3 bases of the junction left unmatched. CDR3 nucleotides: TGTGCCAGCAGCCAACAGGGGGACTCCTACGAGCAGTACTTC. Residues: CASSQQGDSYEQYF. Full variable domain (rest looked up from reference TRBV7-9 and TRBJ2-7): DTGVSQNPRHKITKRGQNVTFRCDPISEHNRLYWYRQTLGQGPEFLTYFQNEAQLEKSRLLSDRFSAERPKGSFSTLEIQRTEQGDSAMYLCASSQQGDSYEQYFGPGTRLTVT.

The CDR3 reads CASSLSGTSNEQFF. DNA for the CDR3: TGTGCCAGCAGTCTTTCCGGGACTAGCAATGAGCAGTTCTTC. The V call is TRBV3-1 (or the pseudogene TRBV3-2), the J call TRBJ2-1, with TRBD2 matching 8 bases. The V and J ends lost 6 bases and 6 bases, in that order; junction bases with no gene match: 7. The CDR3 runs to 14 residues. Germline CDR1 and CDR2: LGHDT and YNNKEL (reference sequence).

The DNA for the CDR3 is TGTGCCAGTGAAGGACGGGGGAACACTGAAGCTTTCTTT. It specifies CASEGRGNTEAFF. V is TRBV19 and J is TRBJ1-1; D is unresolved. The germline V gene has CDR1 LNHDA and CDR2 SQIVND (reference sequence). This CDR3 contains 13 residues. Trimming stripped 8 bases from V and 1 base from J, with 11 bases between.

This sequence joins TRBV30 and TRBJ1-6, with 7 bases aligning to TRBD1. CDR1 GTSNPN and CDR2 SVGIG come from the germline V gene (reference sequence). The CDR3 length is 13 residues. Trimming removed 3 bases from V and 7 bases from J; junction bases left unmatched: 3. The CDR3 nucleotides read TGTGCCTGGAGCGGGACAGTCAATTCACCCCTCCACTTT. It codes for CAWSGTVNSPLHF.

This chain links TRBV11-2 with TRBJ2-2, with 12 bases identical to TRBD2. CDR1 and CDR2 (germline): SGHAT, FQNNGV. V gave up 5 bases and J gave up 1 base; unmatched junction bases: 8. The CDR3 contains 18 residues. The chain's CDR3 is CASSPRPTSGGNTGELFF. The CDR3 DNA follows: TGTGCCAGCAGCCCCAGACCGACTAGCGGGGGGAACACCGGGGAGCTGTTTTTT.

This clone has a single count. The chain employs TRBV24-1 and TRBJ2-2; the match to TRBD2 covers 13 bases. This CDR3 is 16 amino acids long. In germline, CDR1 is KGHDR, CDR2 SFDVKD. V was clipped by 4 bases and J by 12 bases; unmatched bases: 10. CDR3 amino acids: CATSDPRLAGGDKLFF. The CDR3 coding sequence is TGTGCCACCAGTGACCCCAGACTAGCGGGGGGTGATAAGCTGTTTTTT.

This sequence joins TRBV6-5 and TRBJ2-6, with D possibly TRBD1 on 5 matching bases. V lost 0 bases and J lost 2, with 8 bases in between. CDR3 length: 16 residues. The V gene's germline CDR1 is MNHEY and CDR2 SVGAGI. The CDR3 reads CASSYSFRAGANVLTF. In nucleotides, the CDR3 is TGTGCCAGCAGTTACTCCTTCAGGGCTGGGGCCAACGTCCTGACTTTC.

The chain carries TRBV2 and TRBJ2-7, with D unclear. The CDR3 is 13 residues long. V was trimmed by 0 bases and J by 5 bases, leaving 8 bases between them. From germline, CDR1 is SNHLY and CDR2 FYNNEI. The DNA of the CDR3 is TGTGCCAGCAGTGAAGCGCTTCGGGACGAGCAGTACTTC. This codes for CASSEALRDEQYF.

The chain uses TRBV6-5 and TRBJ1-4; 8 nucleotides match TRBD1. The CDR3 sequence is 14 residues long. V trimming: 4 bases; J trimming: 7 bases; junction bases outside the gene matches: 5. Germline V gene data show CDR1 as MNHEY and CDR2 as SVGAGI. The DNA of the CDR3 is TGTGCCAGCAGTTTTGACAGGGGAGGTGAAAAACTGTTTTTT. Translating it yields CASSFDRGGEKLFF.

V gene TRBV21-1 combines with J gene TRBJ2-5; the DNA was not used to check the table's D call, TRBD1. TRBV21-1 is a known pseudogene. The CDR3 totals 15 residues. The CDR3 DNA reads TGTGCCAGCAGCAGGACAGGGGGTGCCCAAGAGACCCAGTACTTC. Its protein is CASSRTGGAQETQYF.

This chain connects TRBV5-6 to TRBJ1-2; 9 bases align to TRBD1. Germline values: CDR1 SGHDT, CDR2 YYEEEE. This CDR3 region has 14 residues. Trimming at V came to 0 bases and at J to 6 bases, leaving 3 bases not matched to a gene. CDR3 loop: CASSLDGTGNGYTF. For the CDR3, the DNA is TGTGCCAGCAGCTTGGATGGGACAGGGAATGGCTACACCTTC.

The chain carries TRBV7-6 and TRBJ2-5, with TRBD2 matching 12 bases. Germline trimming cut 0 bases from V and 2 bases from J; bases unmatched to any gene: 7. CDR3 length: 18 amino acids. In germline, CDR1 is SGHVS, CDR2 FNYEAQ. CDR3 coding DNA: TGTGCCAGCAGCTTAGCCCCACTAGCGGGAGGAACGCAAGAGACCCAGTACTTC. Protein product: CASSLAPLAGGTQETQYF. Supplemented by reference TRBV7-6 and TRBJ2-5, the full variable domain reads GAGVSQSPRYKVTKRGQDVALRCDPISGHVSLYWYRQALGQGPEFLTYFNYEAQQDKSGLPNDRFSAERPEGSISTLTIQRTEQRDSAMYRCASSLAPLAGGTQETQYFGPGTRLLVL.

The chain is built from TRBV18 and TRBJ2-7, with TRBD1 as a possible D gene (5 bases). V dropped 3 bases and J dropped 7 bases, with 10 bases sitting between them. Germline CDR1 reads KGHSH; CDR2 reads LQKENI. This CDR3 is 12 amino acids long. CDR3 amino acids: CASSPRAQEQYF. CDR3 DNA: TGTGCCAGCTCACCCAGGGCTCAGGAGCAGTACTTC.

The chain recombines TRBV5-1 with TRBJ2-2; 8 bases agree with TRBD1. Per the germline V gene, CDR1 is SGHRS and CDR2 is YFSETQ. The junction had 10 bases not matched to a gene; V was cut back by 0 bases and J by 6 bases. This CDR3 has 17 amino acids. CDR3 sequence: CASSLGSRTGRAGELFF. The CDR3 bases are TGCGCCAGCAGCTTGGGGTCGAGGACAGGGCGTGCCGGGGAGCTGTTTTTT.

The chain carries TRBV6-5 and TRBJ2-1, with TRBD1 matching 9 bases. CDR3 length: 16 amino acids. V lost 4 bases to trimming and J lost 5 bases; unmatched junction nucleotides: 9. Germline V gives CDR1 MNHEY, CDR2 SVGAGI. The CDR3 region is CASSFIPGQGNNEQFF. CDR3 nucleotides: TGTGCCAGCAGTTTTATACCGGGACAGGGAAACAATGAGCAGTTCTTC.

The chain carries TRBV24-1 and TRBJ2-1; 16 bases match TRBD2. The CDR3 runs to 14 residues. Germline CDR1 is KGHDR and CDR2 is SFDVKD. The ends lost 9 bases at V and 8 bases at J; junction bases unmatched: 3. In nucleotides, the CDR3 is TGTGCCACCCGCGGGACTAGCGGGAGGGATGAGCAGTTCTTC. Protein sequence: CATRGTSGRDEQFF.

The chain carries TRBV6-5 and TRBJ1-2; 8 bases are shared with TRBD1. Trimming took 6 bases from V and 3 from J; bases not matched to a gene: 9. Germline CDR1 is MNHEY and CDR2 is SVGAGI. The CDR3 contains 15 residues. CDR3 DNA sequence: TGTGCCAGCAGGATACACGGACAGGGAGACTATGGCTACACCTTC. Its translation is CASRIHGQGDYGYTF.

The J gene is TRBJ1-3, the V gene TRBV9, with D tentatively TRBD1 (5 bases). Germline CDR1 SGDLS, CDR2 YYNGEE. Trimming shortened V by 4 bases and J by 3 bases, and 8 bases separated the two germline ends. The CDR3 runs 13 residues. CDR3 nucleotides: TGTGCCAGCAGCCCCGGGGGTGGAAACACCATATATTTT. It specifies CASSPGGGNTIYF.

This chain links TRBV28 with TRBJ1-1; D remains unclear. Looked up from germline, CDR1 is MDHEN and CDR2 is SYDVKM. The CDR3 sequence is 13 residues long. V lost 6 bases and J lost 0, with 8 bases in between. CDR3 sequence: CASSLYVNTEAFF. The CDR3 DNA is TGTGCCAGCAGCTTGTATGTGAACACTGAAGCTTTCTTT.